This TCR beta chain was sequenced during a study of a mutant IDH1 vaccine in newly diagnosed glioma. About the study: Before enrollment, patients got radiotherapy alone, temozolomide alone, or mostly the combination. Overall study results and limits: Whatever changes occurred in top peripheral T cell clonotypes seemed unrelated to pseudoprogression. Vaccine-induced immune responses were detected in over 90% of patients.

Method: immunoSEQ multiplex PCR; TCRdb's copy keeps in-frame clones and lacks some. The sample lists tens of thousands of clones; 70% to 90% were seen once. The CDR3 consists of 16 residues. V was clipped by 5 bases and J by 3 bases; unmatched bases: 6. Looked up from germline, CDR1 is SEHNR and CDR2 is FQNEAQ (reference sequence). On this clone: What it binds is unknown.

Time point defined: week 35, safety follow-up. Each vaccine dose was 300 ug of mutant IDH1 20-mer peptide, with topical imiquimod. Patients were given eight vaccinations, scheduled in weeks 1, 3, 5, 7, 11, 15, 19 and 23. The rearrangement joins TRBV7-9 to TRBJ2-5; 13 bases agree with TRBD2. This receptor was taken from a man aged 30-40 years with glioma. Here the sequenced sample was PBMCs, taken from a glioma patient whose treatment included an IDH1 peptide vaccine. The CDR3 spells CASSTRLAGGEETQYF. CDR3 DNA: TGTGCCAGCAGCACCCGACTAGCGGGAGGCGAAGAGACCCAGTACTTC.